This T cell receptor beta chain was sequenced during a study of T cells after yellow fever vaccination. Study results and limitations: Post-booster samples contained most primary-vaccination clones (roughly 96% CD4, about 90% CD8). A small proportion of clonotypes was detected in both the CD4 and CD8 compartments.

UMIs were added to TCR cDNA along with a universal primer site when it was made by 5'RACE template switching. TCRdb reprocessed the 5' RACE reads via MiXCR and lists one record per CDR3 protein. The sample has some 200,000 distinct CDR3 sequences, around 3.1% seen once. Germline-derived CDR1 and CDR2 are SGHRS and YFSETQ. V was cut by 2 bases and J by 0 bases, with 14 bases left in between. CDR3 size: 16 residues. This clonotype has a count of ten or more. Its antigen is unknown. This chain uses TRBV5-1 with TRBJ2-5, with D unclear. Sample: CD4+ T cells sorted from PBMCs, taken 10 days after the yellow fever booster vaccination. This receptor was taken from a man between 18 and 29 years old who received the YFV17D yellow fever vaccine. The CDR3, as DNA: TGCGCCAGCAGCTTAGCATCGCCTACGTACCAAGAGACCCAGTACTTC. Translation: CASSLASPTYQETQYF. The full variable domain, with the rest looked up from reference TRBV5-1 and TRBJ2-5, is KAGVTQTPRYLIKTRGQQVTLSCSPISGHRSVSWYQQTPGQGLQFLFEYFSETQRNKGNFPGRFSGRQFSNSRSEMNVSTLELGDSALYLCASSLASPTYQETQYFGPGTRLLVL.